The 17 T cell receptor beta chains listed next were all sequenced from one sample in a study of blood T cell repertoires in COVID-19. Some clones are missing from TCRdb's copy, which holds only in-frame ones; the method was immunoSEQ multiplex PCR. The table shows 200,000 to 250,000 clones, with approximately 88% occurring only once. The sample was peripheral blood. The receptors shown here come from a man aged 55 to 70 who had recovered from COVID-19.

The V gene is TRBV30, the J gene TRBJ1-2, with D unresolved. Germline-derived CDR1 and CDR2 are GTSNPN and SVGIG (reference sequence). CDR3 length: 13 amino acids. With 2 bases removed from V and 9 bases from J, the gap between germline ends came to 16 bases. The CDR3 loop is CAWSFRASGRYTF. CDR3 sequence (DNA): TGTGCCTGGAGTTTCCGGGCCAGCGGTCGCTACACCTTC.

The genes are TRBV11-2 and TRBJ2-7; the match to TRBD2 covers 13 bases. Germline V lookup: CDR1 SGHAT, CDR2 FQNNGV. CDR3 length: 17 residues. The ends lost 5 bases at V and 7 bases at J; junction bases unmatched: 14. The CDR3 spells CASSVLLAGGPLGEQYF. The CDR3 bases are TGTGCCAGCAGCGTATTACTAGCGGGAGGGCCCCTAGGGGAGCAGTACTTC.

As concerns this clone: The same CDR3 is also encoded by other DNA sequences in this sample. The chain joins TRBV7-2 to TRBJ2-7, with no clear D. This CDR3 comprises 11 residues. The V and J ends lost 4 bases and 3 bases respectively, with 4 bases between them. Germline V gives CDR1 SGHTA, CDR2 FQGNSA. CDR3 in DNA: TGTGCCAGCAGCTCTTTCTACGAGCAGTACTTC. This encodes CASSSFYEQYF.

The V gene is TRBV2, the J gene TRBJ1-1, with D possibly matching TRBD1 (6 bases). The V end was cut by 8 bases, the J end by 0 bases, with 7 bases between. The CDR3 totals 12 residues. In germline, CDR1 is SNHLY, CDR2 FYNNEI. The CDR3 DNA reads TGTGCCAGCCGGACAGTGAACACTGAAGCTTTCTTT. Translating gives CASRTVNTEAFF.

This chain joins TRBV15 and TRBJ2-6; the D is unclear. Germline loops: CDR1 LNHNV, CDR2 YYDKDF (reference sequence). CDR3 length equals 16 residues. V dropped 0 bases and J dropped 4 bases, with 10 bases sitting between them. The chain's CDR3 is CATSRDKLSGANVLTF. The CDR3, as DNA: TGTGCCACCAGCAGAGATAAACTATCGGGGGCCAACGTCCTGACTTTC.

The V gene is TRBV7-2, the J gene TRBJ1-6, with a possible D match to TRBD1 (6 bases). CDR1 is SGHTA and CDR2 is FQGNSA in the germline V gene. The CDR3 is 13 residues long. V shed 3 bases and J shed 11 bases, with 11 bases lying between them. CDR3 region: CASSLQQGPPLHF. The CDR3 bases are TGTGCCAGCAGCTTGCAACAGGGACCACCCCTCCACTTT.

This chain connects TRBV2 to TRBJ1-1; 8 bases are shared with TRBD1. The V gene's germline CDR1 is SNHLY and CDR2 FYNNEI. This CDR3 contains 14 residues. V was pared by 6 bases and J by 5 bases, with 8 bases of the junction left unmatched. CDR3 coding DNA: TGTGCCAGCAGCGCTGACAGGGGAAGGACTGAAGCTTTCTTT. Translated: CASSADRGRTEAFF.

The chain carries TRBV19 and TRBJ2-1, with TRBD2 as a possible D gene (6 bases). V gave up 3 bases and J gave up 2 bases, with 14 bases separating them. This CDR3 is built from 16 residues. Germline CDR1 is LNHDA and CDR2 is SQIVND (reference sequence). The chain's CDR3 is CASSMRGTPPYNEQFF. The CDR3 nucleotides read TGTGCCAGTAGTATGCGCGGGACTCCTCCCTACAATGAGCAGTTCTTC.

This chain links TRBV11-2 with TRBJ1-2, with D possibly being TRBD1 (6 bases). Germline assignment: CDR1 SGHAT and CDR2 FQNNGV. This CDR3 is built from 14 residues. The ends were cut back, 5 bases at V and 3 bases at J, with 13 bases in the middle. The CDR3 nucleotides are TGTGCCAGCAGCCCTCTGGACAGAGACTATGGCTACACCTTC. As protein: CASSPLDRDYGYTF. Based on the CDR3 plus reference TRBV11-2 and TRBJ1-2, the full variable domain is EAGVAQSPRYKIIEKRQSVAFWCNPISGHATLYWYQQILGQGPKLLIQFQNNGVVDDSQLPKDRFSAERLKGVDSTLKIQPAKLEDSAVYLCASSPLDRDYGYTFGSGTRLTVV.

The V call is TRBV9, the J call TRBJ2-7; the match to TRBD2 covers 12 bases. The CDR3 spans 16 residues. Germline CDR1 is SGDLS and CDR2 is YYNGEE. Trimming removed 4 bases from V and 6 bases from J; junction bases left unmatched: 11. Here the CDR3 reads CASSPRSSGRAGEQYF. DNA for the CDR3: TGTGCCAGCAGCCCTCGTTCTAGCGGGAGGGCCGGCGAGCAGTACTTC. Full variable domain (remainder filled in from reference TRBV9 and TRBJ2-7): DSGVTQTPKHLITATGQRVTLRCSPRSGDLSVYWYQQSLDQGLQFLIQYYNGEERAKGNILERFSAQQFPDLHSELNLSSLELGDSALYFCASSPRSSGRAGEQYFGPGTRLTVT.

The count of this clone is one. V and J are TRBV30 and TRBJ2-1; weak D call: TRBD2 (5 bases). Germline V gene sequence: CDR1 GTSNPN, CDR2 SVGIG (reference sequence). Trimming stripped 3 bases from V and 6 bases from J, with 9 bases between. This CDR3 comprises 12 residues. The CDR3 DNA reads TGTGCCTGGAGACCTAGCTTCAATGAGCAGTTCTTC. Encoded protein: CAWRPSFNEQFF.

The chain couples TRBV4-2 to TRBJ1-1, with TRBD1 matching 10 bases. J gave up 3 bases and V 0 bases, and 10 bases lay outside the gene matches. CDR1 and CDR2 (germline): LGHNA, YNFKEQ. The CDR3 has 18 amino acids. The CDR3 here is CASSQDGGQGMIHTEAFF. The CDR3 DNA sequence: TGTGCCAGCAGCCAAGACGGGGGACAGGGGATGATTCACACTGAAGCTTTCTTT.

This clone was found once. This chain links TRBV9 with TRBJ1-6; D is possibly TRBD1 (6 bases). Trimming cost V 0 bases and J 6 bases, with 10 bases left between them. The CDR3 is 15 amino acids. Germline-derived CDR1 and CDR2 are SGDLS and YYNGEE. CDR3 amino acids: CASSVEARGNSPLHF. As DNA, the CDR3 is TGTGCCAGCAGCGTAGAGGCCAGGGGTAATTCACCCCTCCACTTT.

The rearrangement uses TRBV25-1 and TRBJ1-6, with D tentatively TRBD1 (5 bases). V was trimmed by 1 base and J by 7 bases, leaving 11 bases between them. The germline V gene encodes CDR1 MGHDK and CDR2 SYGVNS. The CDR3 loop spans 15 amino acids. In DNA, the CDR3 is TGTGCCAGCAGTGAATCGGGACTAGGGAATTCACCCCTCCACTTT. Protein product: CASSESGLGNSPLHF.

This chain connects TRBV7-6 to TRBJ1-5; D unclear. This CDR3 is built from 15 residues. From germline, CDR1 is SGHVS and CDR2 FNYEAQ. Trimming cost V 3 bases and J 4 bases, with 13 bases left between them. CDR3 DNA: TGTGCCAGCAGCTTTGACGGGAGTCCTAATCAGCCCCAGCATTTT. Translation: CASSFDGSPNQPQHF. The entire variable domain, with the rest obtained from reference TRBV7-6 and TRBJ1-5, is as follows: GAGVSQSPRYKVTKRGQDVALRCDPISGHVSLYWYRQALGQGPEFLTYFNYEAQQDKSGLPNDRFSAERPEGSISTLTIQRTEQRDSAMYRCASSFDGSPNQPQHFGDGTRLSIL.

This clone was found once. In DNA form, the CDR3 reads TGTGCCAGTAGTATGGGGACAGGGTCCCAGGGGAAGCCCCAGCATTTT. It specifies CASSMGTGSQGKPQHF. The rearrangement links TRBV19 to TRBJ1-5; the match to TRBD1 covers 9 bases. Germline loops: CDR1 LNHDA, CDR2 SQIVND (reference sequence). V lost 3 bases, J lost 8 bases, and 11 bases stayed unmatched. This CDR3 has 16 amino acids.

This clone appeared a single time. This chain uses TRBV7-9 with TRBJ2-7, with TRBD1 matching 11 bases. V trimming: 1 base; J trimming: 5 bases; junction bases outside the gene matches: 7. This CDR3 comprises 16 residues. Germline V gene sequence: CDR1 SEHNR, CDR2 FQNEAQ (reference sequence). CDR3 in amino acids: CASSLERTGGFDEQYF. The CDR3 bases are TGTGCCAGCAGCTTAGAACGGACAGGGGGCTTCGACGAGCAGTACTTC.